The clone carrying this T cell receptor (beta chain) was observed many times. The data belong to a study of T-cell reconstitution after alpha-beta-depleted transplantation in children. Library preparation (for TCRbeta) was performed with unique molecular identifiers. Each CDR3 protein gets one entry after TCRdb re-called the PCR reads with MiXCR. The sample carries about 110,000 distinct CDR3 sequences, about a tenth recorded once. The CDR3 has 16 residues. Trimming took off 5 bases at V and 0 bases at J, with 15 bases between the two ends. The chain links TRBV12-3 or TRBV12-4 to TRBJ2-3; D possibly matches TRBD1 or TRBD2 (5 bases each). The sequences come from PBMCs from the stem cell graft donor, collected from the stem cell graft. The TCR originated in a human donor who donated a stem cell graft to a child with acute lymphoblastic leukemia. CDR3 protein: CASSISRDPSTDTQYF. DNA of the CDR3: TGTGCCAGCAGTATTTCCCGGGACCCTAGCACAGATACGCAGTATTTT.